This T cell receptor beta chain was captured by sequencing in a study of beta chain features in type 1 diabetes. Background on the study: All samples combined gave 107,917,701 sorted cells for examination.

This clone came up a few times. The antigen remains unidentified. CD4+ naive, central memory, regulatory and stem cell-like memory cells were sorted via CD45RO/CCR7/CD25/CD127/CD95/CD27. Every bit of the isolated RNA underwent reverse transcription, so sequencing read expressed TCRB transcripts. Clones were sequenced by immunoSEQ multiplex PCR, and TCRdb holds only the in-frame ones, with some missing. This sample yields some 900,000 clones, of which roughly a sixth are seen a single time; around 0.02% belongs to the top ten. Study-level points and caveats: VDJ junctions from patients with type 1 diabetes contained fewer insertions and more deletions.

Germline values: CDR1 SGHTA, CDR2 FQGNSA. This CDR3 has 17 residues. Trimming removed 2 bases from V and 5 bases from J; junction bases left unmatched: 11. Sample: naive CD4+ T cells from blood. The sequence was obtained from a woman between 18 and 29 years old in good health. The chain employs TRBV7-2 and TRBJ2-1; 8 bases line up with TRBD1. The CDR3 loop is CASSLSPQGALHNEQFF. CDR3 sequence (DNA): TGTGCCAGCAGCTTATCACCCCAGGGGGCTCTTCACAATGAGCAGTTCTTC.